This T cell receptor (beta chain) was recovered during a study of CD4 and CD8 cells across lung adenocarcinoma regions. Donors had localized lung adenocarcinoma, a non-small cell lung cancer. About this clonotype itself: One end of the junction does not line up with germline, which may come from a read error.

The CDR3 totals 15 residues. TCRdb independently ran MiXCR on the PCR reads; one entry per CDR3 protein. The data show fewer than 30,000 distinct CDR3 sequences, with approximately 50% seen just once and approximately 48% held by the top ten. This chain links TRBV12-3 or TRBV12-4 with TRBJ2-3; TRBD1 is a possible D gene (5 bases). Sequenced material: CD8+ T cells from the center of a lung tumor. The origin of this receptor is a male donor with lung adenocarcinoma. The CD4 and CD8 labels of this study may be unreliable. CDR3 region: CASSLGGGDQDTQYF. In DNA form, the CDR3 reads TGTGCCAGCAGTTTAGGGGGCGGAGACCAAGATACGCAGTATTTC.